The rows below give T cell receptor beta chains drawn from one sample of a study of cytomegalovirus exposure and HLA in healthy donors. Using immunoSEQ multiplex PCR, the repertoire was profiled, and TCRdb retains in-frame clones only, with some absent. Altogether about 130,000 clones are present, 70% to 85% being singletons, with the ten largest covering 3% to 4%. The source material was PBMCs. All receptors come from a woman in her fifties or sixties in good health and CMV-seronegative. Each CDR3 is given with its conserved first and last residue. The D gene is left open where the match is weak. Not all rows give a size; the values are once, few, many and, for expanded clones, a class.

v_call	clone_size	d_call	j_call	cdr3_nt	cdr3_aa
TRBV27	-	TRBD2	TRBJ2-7	TGTGCCAGCAGTTGGAACATAGCGGGAGGCGAGCAGTACTTC	CASSWNIAGGEQYF
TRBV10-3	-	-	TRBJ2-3	TGTGCCACCCGCTCCGGGACTGCCACAGATACGCAGTATTTT	CATRSGTATDTQYF
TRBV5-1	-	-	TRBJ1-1	TGCGCCAGCAGCTCAGGACAGTTTCCGACAGAAGCTTTCTTT	CASSSGQFPTEAFF
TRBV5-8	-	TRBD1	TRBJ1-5	TGTGCCAGCAGCTTGCTCGGACAGGGGAATCAGCCCCAGCATTTT	CASSLLGQGNQPQHF
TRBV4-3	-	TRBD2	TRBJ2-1	TGCGCCAGCAGCCGCACAGGACTAGCGGTGAATGAGCAGTTCTTC	CASSRTGLAVNEQFF
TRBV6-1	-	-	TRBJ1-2	TGTGCCAGCAGTGAAGGAACTTACTATGGCTACACCTTC	CASSEGTYYGYTF
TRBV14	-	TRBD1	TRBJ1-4	TGTGCCAGCAGCCGGGACAGGTCTAATGAAAAACTGTTTTTT	CASSRDRSNEKLFF
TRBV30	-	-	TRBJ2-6	TGTGCCTGGATCGGCGGTAAGGGGGCCAACGTCCTGACTTTC	CAWIGGKGANVLTF
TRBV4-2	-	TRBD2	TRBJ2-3	TGTGCCAGCAGCCAAGAGAGCGGGAGGGCCGAGAAGGGCACAGATACGCAGTATTTT	CASSQESGRAEKGTDTQYF
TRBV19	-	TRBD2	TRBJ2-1	TGTGCCAGTAGTACCCTAGCGGGGCCCTACAATGAGCAGTTCTTC	CASSTLAGPYNEQFF
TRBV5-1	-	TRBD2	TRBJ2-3	TGCGCCAGCAGCTTTAGCGGGAGTGGCACAGATACGCAGTATTTT	CASSFSGSGTDTQYF
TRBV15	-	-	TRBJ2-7	TGTGCCACCAGCAGAGATAATCCCAGGGCACCTAGGTCCCACGAGCAGTACTTC	CATSRDNPRAPRSHEQYF
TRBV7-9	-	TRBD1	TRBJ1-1	TGTGCCAGCAGCTTGTGGGGGACAGCAAACACTGAAGCTTTCTTT	CASSLWGTANTEAFF
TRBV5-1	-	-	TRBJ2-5	TGCGCCAGCACCACAAACGTTGGCCTAGAAGAGACCCAGTACTTC	CASTTNVGLEETQYF
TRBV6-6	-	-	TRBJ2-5	TGTGCCAGCAGTTACTCGTCGGAGACCCAGTACTTC	CASSYSSETQYF
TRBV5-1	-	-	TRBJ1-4	TGCGCCAGCAGCTTCTCAGGGGCAACTAATGAAAAACTGTTTTTT	CASSFSGATNEKLFF
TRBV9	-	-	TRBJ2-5	TGTGCCAGCAGCACCCGGGATTTTCAAGAGACCCAGTACTTC	CASSTRDFQETQYF
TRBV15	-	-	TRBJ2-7	TGTGCCACCAGCAGAGCCCGACTAGTGGGCGCCTACGAGCAGTACTTC	CATSRARLVGAYEQYF
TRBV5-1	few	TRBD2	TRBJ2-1	TGCGCCAGCAGCTGGGAGGGCAATGAGCAGTTCTTC	CASSWEGNEQFF
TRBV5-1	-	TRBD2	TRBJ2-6	TGCGCCAGCAGCCCGGGCACTAGCGATGGGGCCAACGTCCTGACTTTC	CASSPGTSDGANVLTF
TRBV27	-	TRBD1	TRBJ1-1	TGTGCCAGCAGTCCCGTTGGACAGGGAGGCACTGAAGCTTTCTTT	CASSPVGQGGTEAFF
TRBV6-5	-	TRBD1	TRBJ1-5	TGTGCCAGTTCCCGGACAGGGGAGCAGCCCCAGCATTTT	CASSRTGEQPQHF
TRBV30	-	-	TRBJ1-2	TGTGCCTGGAGTGGGACACGGCCGACTGACTATGGCTACACCTTC	CAWSGTRPTDYGYTF
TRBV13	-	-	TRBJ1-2	TGTGCCAGCAGCCCCGGTCTGGGCCGCGATGGCTACACCTTC	CASSPGLGRDGYTF
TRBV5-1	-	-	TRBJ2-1	TGCGCCAGCAGCACAGGATTTATCTCCTACAATGAGCAGTTCTTC	CASSTGFISYNEQFF
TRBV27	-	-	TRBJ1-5	TGTGCCAGCAGCTGGGCCTTCAATAGCAATCAGCCCCAGCATTTT	CASSWAFNSNQPQHF
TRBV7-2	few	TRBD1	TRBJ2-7	TGTGCCAGCAGCTCCGGACAGGGGAGGTTTTACGAGCAGTACTTC	CASSSGQGRFYEQYF
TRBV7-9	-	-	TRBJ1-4	TGTTCCAGCAGCTCTGACATCGTTAATGAAAAACTGTTTTTT	CSSSSDIVNEKLFF
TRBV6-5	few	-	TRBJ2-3	TGTGCCAGCAGGCGGACAGCCGGCACAGATACGCAGTATTTT	CASRRTAGTDTQYF
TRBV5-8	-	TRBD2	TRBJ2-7	TGTGCCAGCAGCCGAACGGGGACTAGCGGGAGTTACGAGCAGTACTTC	CASSRTGTSGSYEQYF
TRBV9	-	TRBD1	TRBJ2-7	TGTGCCAGCAGCCCTGAAGATTGGGACAGAAACGAGCAGTACTTC	CASSPEDWDRNEQYF
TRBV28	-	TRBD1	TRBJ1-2	TGTGCCAGCAGTCAAAGAGGGGGCTTCGACACCTTC	CASSQRGGFDTF
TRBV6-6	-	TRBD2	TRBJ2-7	TGTGCCAGCAGTTACGTGCGGGAGAGGTACGAGCAGTACTTC	CASSYVRERYEQYF
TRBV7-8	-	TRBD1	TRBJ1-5	TGTGCCAGCAGCTTAGTCACAGGGGATATTGTGTTGGGCAATCAGCCCCAGCATTTT	CASSLVTGDIVLGNQPQHF
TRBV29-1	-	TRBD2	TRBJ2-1	TGCAGCGTTGAAGATCCTAGCGGGAGGGATGAGCAGTTCTTC	CSVEDPSGRDEQFF
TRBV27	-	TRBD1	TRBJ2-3	TGTGCCAGCAGTTGGGACAGGTCCCACGGTACGCAGTATTTT	CASSWDRSHGTQYF
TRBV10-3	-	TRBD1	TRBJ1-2	TGTGCCATCAGTGCCGGACAGGGCTATGATGGCTACACCTTC	CAISAGQGYDGYTF
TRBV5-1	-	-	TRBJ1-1	TGCGCCAGCAGGGTAGCGGGTAACACTGAAGCTTTCTTT	CASRVAGNTEAFF
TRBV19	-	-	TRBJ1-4	TGTGCCAGTAGTATTTTGGCTTGGAGTGCCGAAAAACTGTTTTTT	CASSILAWSAEKLFF
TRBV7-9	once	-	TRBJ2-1	TGTTCCAGCAGCACTAGTAATGAGCAGTTCTTC	CSSSTSNEQFF
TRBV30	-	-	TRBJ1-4	TGTGCCTGGAACAGCGGAGAAAAACTGTTTTTT	CAWNSGEKLFF
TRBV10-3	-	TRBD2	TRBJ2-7	TGTGCCATCAGGGCCGGGAGGGACCTTTACGAGCAGTACTTC	CAIRAGRDLYEQYF
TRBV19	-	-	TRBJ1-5	TGTGCCAGTACCCAGGGGAGGGGTTGGCCCCAGCATTTT	CASTQGRGWPQHF
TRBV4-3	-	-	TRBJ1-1	TGCGCCAGCAGCCCGAGACTGTACACTGAAGCTTTCTTT	CASSPRLYTEAFF
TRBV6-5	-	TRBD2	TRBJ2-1	TGTGCCAGTCTTCAAGGGACTAGCGGGAGCAATGAGCAGTTCTTC	CASLQGTSGSNEQFF
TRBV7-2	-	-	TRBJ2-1	TGTGCCAGCAGCGAATTCGGTGGGCCGTATGAGCAGTTCTTC	CASSEFGGPYEQFF
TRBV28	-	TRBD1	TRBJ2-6	TGTGCCAGCAGTGCGTTTCGTACAGGGGTTATCTCTGGGGCCAACGTCCTGACTTTC	CASSAFRTGVISGANVLTF
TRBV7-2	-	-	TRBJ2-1	TGTGCCAGCAGCTTACGACAGGGAGGAACGGATGAGCAGTTCTTC	CASSLRQGGTDEQFF
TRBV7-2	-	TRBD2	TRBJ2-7	TGTGCCAGCAGCTCTACCCCGGGGGGCTACGAGCAGTACTTC	CASSSTPGGYEQYF